This paragraph reports one TCR beta chain. Its target is not known. Molecular barcoding with unique molecular identifiers was used for the TCRbeta library. One entry per CDR3 protein results from TCRdb running MiXCR on the PCR reads. The sample records about 130,000 distinct CDR3 sequences, 9.7% being singletons. The data were taken from a study of T-cell reconstitution after alpha-beta-depleted transplantation in children. Study-level results: Elevated TCRbeta diversity at day 60 was traced, in some patients, to surviving recipient T cells and thymic progenitors. T-cell counts and diversity at one year following transplant were attributed mainly to newly produced T cells. As was reported, about two months after transplant, alpha-beta T cells came from several hundred expanded graft clones.

This CDR3 has 15 residues. V lost 6 bases and J lost 3, with 18 bases in between. The V gene's germline CDR1 is DFQATT and CDR2 SNEGSKA (reference sequence). V and J are TRBV20-1 and TRBJ2-4; no reliable D call. The sequence came from a girl less than two years old who had a stem cell transplant for combined immunodeficiency, so the T cells may come from the graft donor. Sample: PBMCs, mostly from graft donor cells, taken 180 days after TCRalphabeta/CD19-depleted stem cell transplant. The CDR3 loop is CSATPPGWNKNIQYF. CDR3 coding DNA: TGCAGTGCCACCCCGCCGGGCTGGAACAAAAACATTCAGTACTTC.